This T cell receptor (beta chain) was recorded in a study of read filtering for tumor transcriptome and immune sequencing. Looking at the study overall: R-ISS stage counts were eight or nine for I, about 15 for II, six or seven for III.

This clonotype has at least ten counts. The antigen is not known. General study results and limits: Approximately 87% of IR-seq clonotypes had a single read, yet these held roughly 3.3% of reads.

Molecular barcoded adaptors covering alpha/delta and beta/gamma chains were used on about 390 ng RNA. TCRdb re-called the reads with MiXCR, one entry per CDR3 protein. The sample yields 65,000 or so distinct CDR3 sequences, roughly 18% seen once. The specimen was a population of CD138-negative cells sorted from bone marrow. The clonotype originates from a donor older than 35 with multiple myeloma.

This chain's CDR3 is CASSRQGDNYGYTF. The CDR3 nucleotides are TGTGCCAGCAGCCGACAGGGTGATAACTATGGCTACACCTTC. This chain uses TRBV3-1 with TRBJ1-2, with TRBD1 matching 7 bases. Germline-derived CDR1 and CDR2 are LGHDT and YNNKEL (reference sequence). Trimming took 4 bases from V and 1 from J; bases not matched to a gene: 3. The CDR3 is made up of 14 amino acids.